The clone carrying this T cell receptor beta chain came up a few times. Unmatched junction bases numbered 12, after V lost 4 bases and J lost 4 bases. The CDR3 contains 19 residues. The germline V gene encodes CDR1 LGHDT and CDR2 YNNKEL (reference sequence). This sample was included in a study of blood T cell repertoires in COVID-19. Background on the study: Acute and convalescent COVID-19 specimens originated in the United States, Italy and Spain. PBMCs, B-cell-depleted T cells, or T cells provided the cDNA or gDNA that made up the material.

The authors' processing: Reference gene primer amplification gave estimated nucleated cell counts. Some clones are missing from TCRdb's copy, which holds only in-frame ones; the method was immunoSEQ multiplex PCR. V and J calls and clone size are given by that table; D and trimming were obtained from the DNA. This sample has 200,000 to 250,000 clones; around nine tenths occur once, and the top ten carry 3%. The sample was peripheral blood. This TCR derives from a man aged 55-75 years with acute or convalescent COVID-19. This chain links TRBV3-1 (or the pseudogene TRBV3-2) with TRBJ2-5; TRBD2 matches at 16 bases. The CDR3 protein is CASSPPLGTSGGGRETQYF. CDR3 nucleotide sequence: TGTGCCAGCAGCCCTCCGTTGGGGACTAGCGGGGGGGGGCGAGAGACCCAGTACTTC.